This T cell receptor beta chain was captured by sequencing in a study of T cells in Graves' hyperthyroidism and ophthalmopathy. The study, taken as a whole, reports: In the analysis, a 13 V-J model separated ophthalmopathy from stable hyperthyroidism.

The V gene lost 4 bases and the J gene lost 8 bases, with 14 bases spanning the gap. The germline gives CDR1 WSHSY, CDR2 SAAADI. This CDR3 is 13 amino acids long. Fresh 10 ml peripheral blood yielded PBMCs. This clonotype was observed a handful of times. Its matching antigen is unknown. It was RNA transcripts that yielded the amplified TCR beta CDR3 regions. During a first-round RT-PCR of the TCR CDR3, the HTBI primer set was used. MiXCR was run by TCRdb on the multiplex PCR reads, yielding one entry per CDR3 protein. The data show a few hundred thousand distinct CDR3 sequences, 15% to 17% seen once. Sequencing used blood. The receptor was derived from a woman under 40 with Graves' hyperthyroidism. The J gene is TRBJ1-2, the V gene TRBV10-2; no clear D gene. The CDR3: CASSGFEEGGYTF. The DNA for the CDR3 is TGCGCCAGCAGTGGGTTTGAGGAAGGCGGCTACACCTTC.